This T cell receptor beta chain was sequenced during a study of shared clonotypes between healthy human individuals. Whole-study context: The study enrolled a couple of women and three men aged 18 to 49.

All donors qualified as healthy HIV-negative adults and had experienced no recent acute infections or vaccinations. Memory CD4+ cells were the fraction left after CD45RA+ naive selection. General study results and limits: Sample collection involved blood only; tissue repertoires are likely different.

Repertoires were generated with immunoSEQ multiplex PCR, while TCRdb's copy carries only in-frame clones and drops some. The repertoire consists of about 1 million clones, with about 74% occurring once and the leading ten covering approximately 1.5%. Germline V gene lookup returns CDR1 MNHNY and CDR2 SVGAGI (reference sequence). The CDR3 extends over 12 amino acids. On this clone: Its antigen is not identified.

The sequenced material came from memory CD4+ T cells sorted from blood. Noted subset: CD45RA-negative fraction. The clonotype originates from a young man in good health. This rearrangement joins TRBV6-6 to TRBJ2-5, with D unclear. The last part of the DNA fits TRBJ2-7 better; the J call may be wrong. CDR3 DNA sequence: TGTGCCAGCAGTACCAATTCTTACGAGCAGTACTTC. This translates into CASSTNSYEQYF.